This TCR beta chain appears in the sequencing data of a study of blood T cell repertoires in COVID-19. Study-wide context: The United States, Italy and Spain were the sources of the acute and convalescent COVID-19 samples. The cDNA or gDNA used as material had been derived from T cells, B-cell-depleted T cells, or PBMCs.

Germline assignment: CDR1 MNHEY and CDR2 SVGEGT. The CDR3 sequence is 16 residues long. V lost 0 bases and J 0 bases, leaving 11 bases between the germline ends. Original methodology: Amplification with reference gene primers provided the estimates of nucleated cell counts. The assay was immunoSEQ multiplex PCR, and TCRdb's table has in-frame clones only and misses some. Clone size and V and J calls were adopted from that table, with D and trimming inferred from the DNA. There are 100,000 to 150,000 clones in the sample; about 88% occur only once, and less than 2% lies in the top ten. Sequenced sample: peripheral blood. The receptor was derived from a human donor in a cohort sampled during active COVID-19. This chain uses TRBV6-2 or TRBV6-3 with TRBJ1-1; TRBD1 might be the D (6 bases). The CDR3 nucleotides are TGTGCCAGCAGTTACTCAGTCGGACAGTTGAACACTGAAGCTTTCTTT. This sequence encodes CASSYSVGQLNTEAFF.